This T cell receptor beta chain was captured by sequencing in a study of T cell responses to AZD1222 COVID-19 vaccine (dated by TCRdb to the early 2020s). Study-level background: AZD1222 recipients with second doses at about 4 weeks or about 12 weeks were pooled, because spike-specific TCR depth and breadth did not differ between schedules. A total of over 230 trial participants underwent TCR sequencing, of whom about 200 received two doses of AZD1222 and 26 received two doses of the MenACWY control vaccine. Enrollment into the trials was organized by age into subgroups of 18-55, 56-69 and 70-plus years, and those subgroups contained about 150, 27 and 61 TCR-sequenced participants, respectively.

Paper-wide results and their limitations: A significant rise in spike-specific TCR breadth and depth was observed after two AZD1222 doses relative to day 0 and relative to MenACWY recipients. Most participants were white British and females outnumbered males, and the authors suggested that clonal diversity may have been underestimated. Conclusions about previously exposed vaccinees were limited because only six AZD1222 recipients were SARS-CoV-2 seropositive at baseline. Nearly half of unique spike-specific TCRs reportedly recognized epitopes outside regions mutated in the B.1.351 and B.1.1.7 variants. The vaccine-associated CD4 TCRs covered the entire spike protein, and the dominant responses fell in regions 160-218 and 743-854. Because no day 14 peak-response samples were available, the repertoires could be characterized only after the peak T cell response. In the small 56-69-year group, the increase in depth fell short of significance, most likely because of low power.

The CDR3 has 12 amino acids, counting the end cysteine and phenylalanine. Solely the CDR3 DNA is kept, with 36 bases framed from the first base. V gives up 0 bases and J gives up 5 bases, and the segment between their germline ends measures 8 bases. The CDR1 and CDR2 encoded by the germline V gene (reference sequence) are GTSNPN and SVGIG. Worth noting for this clone: Its cognate antigen has yet to be identified. Base qualities were left out, and no much larger clone turns up one base away.

Reading the label with the study, this specimen's time point is: baseline before first vaccination. Vaccinee samples came from UK trials COV001 and COV002, including a single-blind randomized controlled phase 2/3 trial of AZD1222 (ChAdOx1 nCoV-19) in healthy adults. For TCRbeta chain sequencing, PBMC samples were collected from trial participants at day 0 and at day 28 after the second dose. The CDR3 regions of human TCRbeta chains were analyzed by immunosequencing. The paper's data handling went like this. TCRs in the repertoires were compared against a reference library of SARS-CoV-2-specific TCRs that had been generated with the MIRA antigen-specificity platform. Breadth was defined as the fraction of unique TCRs that were SARS-CoV-2-associated, and depth was defined as the fraction of total T cells that were SARS-CoV-2-associated. Using the MIRA data, each spike-specific TCR was mapped to the spike region that the TCR reacts to and placed in a CD4 or CD8 class. Log10-transformed breadth and depth values were compared by one-way ANOVA with Sidak's multiple comparisons tests. The immuneACCESS repertoire file appears here via TCRdb, limited to in-frame rearrangements. These files lack a portion of the clones; in checked studies, under half of the deficit traces to unresolved V genes, and the cause of the others is not known. The DNA was the basis for D and trimming; V, J and clone size are from that table. The sample contains about 120,000 clones, 92% of them found a single time. The ten largest clones capture 11% to 15% of the sample.

The chain employs TRBV30 and TRBJ2-7, with no reliable assignment of the D segment. Sample: peripheral blood, taken on day 0 of AZD1222 vaccination. This receptor was obtained from an adult in good health. The CDR3 reads as follows: CAWSVVGNEQYF. Here is the DNA: TGTGCCTGGAGTGTAGTTGGGAACGAGCAGTACTTC. The full variable domain, with segments outside the CDR3 supplied by the reference TRBV30 and TRBJ2-7 proteins, appears as SQTIHQWPATLVQPVGSPLSLECTVEGTSNPNLYWYRQAAGRGLQLLFYSVGIGQISSEVPQNLSASRPQDRQFILSSKKLLLSDSGFYLCAWSVVGNEQYFGPGTRLTVT.